The 8 T cell receptor beta chains listed next were all sequenced from one sample in a study of blood T cell repertoires in COVID-19. Repertoires were generated with immunoSEQ multiplex PCR, while TCRdb's copy carries only in-frame clones and drops some. The table records roughly 230,000 clones, approximately 88% of them present only once. The sequencing input was peripheral blood. The receptors were gathered from a man aged 40-49 years with acute or convalescent COVID-19.

The V and J genes are TRBV3-1 (or the pseudogene TRBV3-2) and TRBJ2-2; 11 bases map to TRBD1. The CDR3 extends over 15 amino acids. Trimming removed 7 bases from V and 7 bases from J; junction bases left unmatched: 8. Germline lookup yields CDR1 LGHDT and CDR2 YNNKEL (reference sequence). CDR3 coding DNA: TGTGCCAGCAAGATGGACAGGGGGCTCGGCGGGGAGCTGTTTTTT. Translating gives CASKMDRGLGGELFF.

The gene calls are TRBV3-1 (or the pseudogene TRBV3-2) and TRBJ2-5, with 13 bases fitting TRBD2. V gave up 3 bases and J gave up 5 bases; unmatched junction bases: 3. Germline V gives CDR1 LGHDT, CDR2 YNNKEL (reference sequence). There are 15 residues in the CDR3. The CDR3: CASSQGLAGKETQYF. For the CDR3, the DNA is TGTGCCAGCAGCCAGGGACTAGCGGGAAAGGAGACCCAGTACTTC.

The CDR3 sequence is CASSQYSAGESTGELFF. CDR3 DNA: TGTGCCAGCAGCCAATATTCGGCGGGAGAAAGTACCGGGGAGCTGTTTTTT. The chain links TRBV14 to TRBJ2-2, with 7 bases aligning to TRBD2. The ends lost 2 bases at V and 5 bases at J; junction bases unmatched: 11. The CDR3 is made up of 17 amino acids. CDR1 is SGHDN, CDR2 FVKESK, per germline.

This sequence joins TRBV7-6 and TRBJ1-5; maybe TRBD1 (5 bases). The CDR3 runs 18 residues. V was pared by 8 bases and J by 0 bases, with 23 bases between. Germline lookup yields CDR1 SGHVS and CDR2 FNYEAQ. CDR3 DNA sequence: TGTGCCAGCCCCCTCACGGGGGGAGGGGTAAATAGCAATCAGCCCCAGCATTTT. Translating gives CASPLTGGGVNSNQPQHF.

The sample holds one count of this clone. The chain uses TRBV7-8 and TRBJ1-2; D remains unclear. Trimming stripped 1 base from V and 4 bases from J, with 10 bases between. The CDR3 covers 14 residues. Per germline, CDR1 SGHVS and CDR2 FQNEAQ. For the CDR3, the DNA is TGTGCCAGCAGCTTAGACAGCTACTCCTATGGCTACACCTTC. Translated, it gives CASSLDSYSYGYTF.

This chain links TRBV2 with TRBJ2-1, with 8 bases fitting TRBD2. Germline V gene data show CDR1 as SNHLY and CDR2 as FYNNEI. After removal of 5 bases from V and 0 bases from J, the junction contained 3 bases not matched to a gene. CDR3 length equals 15 residues. CDR3 protein: CASSSGTSSYNEQFF. The CDR3 nucleotides are TGTGCCAGCAGTTCCGGGACTAGCTCCTACAATGAGCAGTTCTTC.

This clone was recorded a few times. The chain recombines TRBV6-5 with TRBJ2-7; 7 bases line up with TRBD1. The V gene's germline CDR1 is MNHEY and CDR2 SVGAGI. The CDR3 is made up of 14 amino acids. Unmatched junction bases numbered 10, after V lost 11 bases and J lost 0 bases. The CDR3 protein is CALSRGLSSYEQYF. CDR3 nucleotides: TGTGCCCTTTCCAGGGGGTTAAGCTCCTACGAGCAGTACTTC.

The V call is TRBV18, the J call TRBJ2-7, with D possibly matching TRBD2 (5 bases). The germline V gene encodes CDR1 KGHSH and CDR2 LQKENI. The V end lost 0 bases, the J end lost 5 bases, and 17 bases lay between the germline ends. The CDR3 is 16 amino acids. The CDR3 DNA reads as TGTGCCAGCTCACCACCCCCCAGCGGCTCCATTAACGAGCAGTACTTC. It yields the protein CASSPPPSGSINEQYF.